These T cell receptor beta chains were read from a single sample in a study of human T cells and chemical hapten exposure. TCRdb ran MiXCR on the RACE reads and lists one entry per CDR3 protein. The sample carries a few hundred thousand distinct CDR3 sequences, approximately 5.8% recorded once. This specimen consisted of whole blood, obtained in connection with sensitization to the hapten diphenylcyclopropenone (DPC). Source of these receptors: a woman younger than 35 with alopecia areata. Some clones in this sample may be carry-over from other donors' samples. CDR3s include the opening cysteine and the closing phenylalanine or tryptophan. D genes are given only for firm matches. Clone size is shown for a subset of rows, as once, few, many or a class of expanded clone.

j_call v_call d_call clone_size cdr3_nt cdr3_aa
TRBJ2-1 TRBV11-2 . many TGTGCCAGCAGCTTAGATAAGGGCTTCTACAATGAGCAGTTCTTC CASSLDKGFYNEQFF
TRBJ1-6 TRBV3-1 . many TGTGCCAGCAGCCAAGGCGGGGGGAGATTCCGTTCACCCCTCCACTTT CASSQGGGRFRSPLHF
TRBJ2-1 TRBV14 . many TGTGCCAGCAGCCAAGATTTTTCGGGACCAAGCTCCTACAATGAGCAGTTCTTC CASSQDFSGPSSYNEQFF
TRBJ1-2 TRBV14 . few TGTGCCAGCAGCCAAGATTTCCGAGGCGGCTACACCTTC CASSQDFRGGYTF
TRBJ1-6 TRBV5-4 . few TGTGCCAGCAGCTCGAGGCCCGGTGGGTCCTATAATTCACCCCTCCACTTT CASSSRPGGSYNSPLHF
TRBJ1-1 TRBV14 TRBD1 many TGTGCCAGCAGCCACGGGACAGGGAACGTTCCCTCACCTGAAGCTTTCTTT CASSHGTGNVPSPEAFF
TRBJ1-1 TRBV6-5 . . TGTGCCAGCAGTAGAGGGCTGACCACTGAAGCTTTCTTT CASSRGLTTEAFF
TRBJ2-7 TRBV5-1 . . TGCGCCAGCAGCTTGGAAATGGACGGCGAGCAGTACTTC CASSLEMDGEQYF
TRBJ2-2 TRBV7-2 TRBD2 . TGTGCCAGCAGCGCTACAGGACTAGCTAGCACCGGGGAGCTGTTTTTT CASSATGLASTGELFF
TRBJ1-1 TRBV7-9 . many TGTGCCAGCAGCTTTGTACAGGGTGAAGCTTTCTTT CASSFVQGEAFF
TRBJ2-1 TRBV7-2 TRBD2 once TGTGCCAGCAGCTCCCCTCGGACTAGCGGGGGGAATGAGCAGTTCTTC CASSSPRTSGGNEQFF
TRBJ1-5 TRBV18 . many TGTGCCAGCTCACCACGGAGAGGGATCGAGCCCCAGCATTTT CASSPRRGIEPQHF
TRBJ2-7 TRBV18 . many TGTGCCAGCTCACCACCGGGAGTAGCTAAGGTACACGAGCAGTACTTC CASSPPGVAKVHEQYF
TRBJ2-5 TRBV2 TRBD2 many TGTGCCAGCAGGGTAGCGGGGGGAGACCAAGAGACCCAGTACTTC CASRVAGGDQETQYF
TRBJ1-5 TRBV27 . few TGTGCCAGCAGTTTAAGACAATATCAGCCCCAGCATTTT CASSLRQYQPQHF
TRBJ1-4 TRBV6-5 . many TGTGCCAGCAGTACGACAGGAGGGGATGAAAAACTGTTTTTT CASSTTGGDEKLFF
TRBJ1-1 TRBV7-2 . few TGTGCCAGCAGCTTAGTGGGGATATCCCTATCCCTTCTAATGAACACTGAAGCTTTCTTT CASSLVGISLSLLMNTEAFF
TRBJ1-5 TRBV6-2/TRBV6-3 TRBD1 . TGTGCCAGCAGTAGTCCAAACCAGCTGACAGGGACGAATCAGCCCCAGCATTTT CASSSPNQLTGTNQPQHF
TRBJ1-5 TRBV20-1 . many TGCAGTGCTAGAGCCTCAGGATTTAGCAATCAGCCCCAGCATTTT CSARASGFSNQPQHF
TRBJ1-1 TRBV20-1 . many TGCAGTGCTAGGGATTTAGGAGAGGGCACTGAAGCTTTCTTT CSARDLGEGTEAFF
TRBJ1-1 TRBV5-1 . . TGCGCCAGCAGTTACTACTTGGGACAAAGGGAAGCTTTCTTT CASSYYLGQREAFF
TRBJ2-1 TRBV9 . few TGTGCCAGCAGCAATTCAGGGGGGAGCTCCTACAATGAGCAGTTCTTC CASSNSGGSSYNEQFF
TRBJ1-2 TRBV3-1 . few TGTGCCAGCAGCCAAGGACACTCCGGAAGCTATGGCTACACCTTC CASSQGHSGSYGYTF
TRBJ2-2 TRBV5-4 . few TGTGCCAGCAGCTTGGGGTCACACCAGAACACCGGGGAGCTGTTTTTT CASSLGSHQNTGELFF
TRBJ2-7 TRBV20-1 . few TGCAGTGCTCGAAGGACGGTTCAAATCCCCCCCTTCACCGAAACCTTC CSARRTVQIPPFTETF
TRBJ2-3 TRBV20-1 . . TGCAGTGTGCGGATAGGCGATACGCAGTATTTT CSVRIGDTQYF
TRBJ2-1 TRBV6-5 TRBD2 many TGTGCCAGCAGACAAGCGGGGGGGCTATCGGTTGAGCAGTTCTTC CASRQAGGLSVEQFF
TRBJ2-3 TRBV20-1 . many TGCAGTGCTAGAGAAGGCAGGGCAGATACGCAGTATTTT CSAREGRADTQYF
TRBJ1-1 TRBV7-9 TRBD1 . TGTGCCAGCAGCTCGCCGGGACAGGGGACCCTGAACACTGAAGCTTTCTTT CASSSPGQGTLNTEAFF
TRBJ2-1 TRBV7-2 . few TGTGCCAGCAGCGCCCGCGGAGGGGGGGGAGACCGGTTCTTC CASSARGGGGDRFF